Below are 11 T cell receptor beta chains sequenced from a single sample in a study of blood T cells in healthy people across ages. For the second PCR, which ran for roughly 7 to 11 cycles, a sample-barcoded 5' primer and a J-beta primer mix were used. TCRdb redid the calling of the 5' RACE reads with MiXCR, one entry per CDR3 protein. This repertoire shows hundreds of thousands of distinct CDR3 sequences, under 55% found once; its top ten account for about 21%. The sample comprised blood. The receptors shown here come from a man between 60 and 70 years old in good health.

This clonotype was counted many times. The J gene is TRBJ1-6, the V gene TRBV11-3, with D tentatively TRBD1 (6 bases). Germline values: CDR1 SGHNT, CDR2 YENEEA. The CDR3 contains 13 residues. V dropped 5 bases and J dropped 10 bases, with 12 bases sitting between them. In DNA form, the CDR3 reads TGTGCCAGCAGCGCTCGGACAGACTCACCCCTCCACTTT. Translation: CASSARTDSPLHF.

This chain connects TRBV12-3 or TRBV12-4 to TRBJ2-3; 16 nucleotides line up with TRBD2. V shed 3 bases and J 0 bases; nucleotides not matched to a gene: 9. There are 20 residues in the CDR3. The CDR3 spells CASSFSVGLAGGLSTDTQYF. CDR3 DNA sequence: TGTGCCAGCAGTTTCTCCGTGGGACTAGCGGGGGGGCTTAGCACAGATACGCAGTATTTT.

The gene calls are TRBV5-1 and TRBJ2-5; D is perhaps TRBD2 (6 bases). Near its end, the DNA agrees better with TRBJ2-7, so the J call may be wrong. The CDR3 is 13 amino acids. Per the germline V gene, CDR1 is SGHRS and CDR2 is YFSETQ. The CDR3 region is CASSGLTSIEQYF. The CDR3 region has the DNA TGCGCCAGCAGCGGACTAACTAGCATCGAGCAGTACTTC.

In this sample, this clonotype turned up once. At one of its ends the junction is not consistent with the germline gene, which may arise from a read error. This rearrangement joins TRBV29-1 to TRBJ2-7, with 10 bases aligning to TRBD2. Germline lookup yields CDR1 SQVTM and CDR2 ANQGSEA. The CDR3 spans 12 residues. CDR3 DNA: TGCAACGTTGTAGCGGGGGGATACGAGCAGTACTTC. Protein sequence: CNVVAGGYEQYF.

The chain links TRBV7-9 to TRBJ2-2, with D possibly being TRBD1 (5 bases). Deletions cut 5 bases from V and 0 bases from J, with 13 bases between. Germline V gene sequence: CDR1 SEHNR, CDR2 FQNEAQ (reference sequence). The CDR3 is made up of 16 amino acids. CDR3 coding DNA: TGTGCCAGCAGCGCTTCGGACACGGCGAACACCGGGGAGCTGTTTTTT. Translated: CASSASDTANTGELFF.

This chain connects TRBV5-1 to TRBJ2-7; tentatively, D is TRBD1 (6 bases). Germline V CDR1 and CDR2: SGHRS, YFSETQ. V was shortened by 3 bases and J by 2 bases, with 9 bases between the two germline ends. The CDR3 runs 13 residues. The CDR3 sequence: CASSWDTTYEQYF. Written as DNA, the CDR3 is TGCGCCAGCAGCTGGGACACGACCTACGAGCAGTACTTC.

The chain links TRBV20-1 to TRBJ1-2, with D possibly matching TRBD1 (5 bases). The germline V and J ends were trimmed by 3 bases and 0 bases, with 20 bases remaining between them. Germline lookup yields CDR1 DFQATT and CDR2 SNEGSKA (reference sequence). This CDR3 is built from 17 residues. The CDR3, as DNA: TGCAGTGCTAGGGAACAGGTTCACCCCCCTCCTAACTATGGCTACACCTTC. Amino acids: CSAREQVHPPPNYGYTF.

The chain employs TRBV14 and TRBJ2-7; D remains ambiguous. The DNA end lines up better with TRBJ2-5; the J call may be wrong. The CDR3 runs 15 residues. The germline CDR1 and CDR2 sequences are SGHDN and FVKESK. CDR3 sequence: CASSQDLYPGETQYF. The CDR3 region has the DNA TGTGCCAGCAGCCAAGATCTGTACCCTGGGGAGACCCAGTACTTC.

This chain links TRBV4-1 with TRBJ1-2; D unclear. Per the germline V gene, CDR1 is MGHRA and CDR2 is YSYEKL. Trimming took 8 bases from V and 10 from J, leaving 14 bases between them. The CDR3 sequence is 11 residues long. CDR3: CASASGDDYTF. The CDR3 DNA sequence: TGCGCCAGCGCCTCAGGAGACGACTACACCTTC.

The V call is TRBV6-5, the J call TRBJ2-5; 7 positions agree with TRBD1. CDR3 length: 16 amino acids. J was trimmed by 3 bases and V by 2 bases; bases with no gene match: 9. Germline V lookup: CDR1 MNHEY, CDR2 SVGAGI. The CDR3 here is CASSYAARGTEETQYF. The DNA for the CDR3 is TGTGCCAGCAGTTACGCTGCGAGGGGGACAGAAGAGACCCAGTACTTC.

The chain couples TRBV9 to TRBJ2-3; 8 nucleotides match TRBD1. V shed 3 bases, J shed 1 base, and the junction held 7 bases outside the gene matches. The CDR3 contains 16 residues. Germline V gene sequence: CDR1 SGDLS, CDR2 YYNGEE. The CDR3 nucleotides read TGTGCCAGCAGCGATTGGACAGGGATGGGCACAGATACGCAGTATTTT. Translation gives CASSDWTGMGTDTQYF.